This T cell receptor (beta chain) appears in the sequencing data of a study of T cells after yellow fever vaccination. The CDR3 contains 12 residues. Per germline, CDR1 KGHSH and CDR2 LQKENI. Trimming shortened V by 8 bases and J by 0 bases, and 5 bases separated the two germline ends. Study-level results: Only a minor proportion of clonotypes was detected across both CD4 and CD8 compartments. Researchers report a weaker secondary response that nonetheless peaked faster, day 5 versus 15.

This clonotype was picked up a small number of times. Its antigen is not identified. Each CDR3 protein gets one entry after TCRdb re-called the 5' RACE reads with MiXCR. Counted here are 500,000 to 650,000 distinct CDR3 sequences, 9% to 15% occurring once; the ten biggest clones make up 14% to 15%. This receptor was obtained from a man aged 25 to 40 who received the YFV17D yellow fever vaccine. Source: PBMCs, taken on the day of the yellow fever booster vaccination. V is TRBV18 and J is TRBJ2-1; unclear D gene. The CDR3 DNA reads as TGTGCCAGCGCCATCTCCTACAATGAGCAGTTCTTC. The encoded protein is CASAISYNEQFF.